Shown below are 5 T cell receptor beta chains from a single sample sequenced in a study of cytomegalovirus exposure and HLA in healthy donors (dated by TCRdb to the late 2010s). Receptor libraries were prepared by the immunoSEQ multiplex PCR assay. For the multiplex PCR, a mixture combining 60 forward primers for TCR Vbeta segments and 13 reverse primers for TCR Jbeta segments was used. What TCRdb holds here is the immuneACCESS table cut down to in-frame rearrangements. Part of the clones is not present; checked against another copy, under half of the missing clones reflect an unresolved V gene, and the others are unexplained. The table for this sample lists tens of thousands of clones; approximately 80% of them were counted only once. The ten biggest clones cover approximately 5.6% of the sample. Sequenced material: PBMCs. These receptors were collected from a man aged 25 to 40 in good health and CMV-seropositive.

The CDR3 DNA sequence: TGTGCCTGGAGTCGGGACAGAAGATCTGGTCGGCATCAGCCCCAGCATTTT. Translating it yields CAWSRDRRSGRHQPQHF. The chain joins TRBV30 to TRBJ1-5; 7 bases agree with TRBD1. V was pared by 2 bases and J by 5 bases, with 15 bases of the junction left unmatched. The CDR3 is made up of 17 amino acids. The germline CDR1 and CDR2 sequences are GTSNPN and SVGIG (reference sequence).

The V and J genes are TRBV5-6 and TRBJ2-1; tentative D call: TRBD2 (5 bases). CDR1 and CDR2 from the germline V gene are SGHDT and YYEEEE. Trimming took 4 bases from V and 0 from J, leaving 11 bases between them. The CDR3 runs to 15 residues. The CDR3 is CASSLAVSSYNEQFF. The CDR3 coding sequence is TGTGCCAGCAGCCTAGCCGTCAGCTCCTACAATGAGCAGTTCTTC.

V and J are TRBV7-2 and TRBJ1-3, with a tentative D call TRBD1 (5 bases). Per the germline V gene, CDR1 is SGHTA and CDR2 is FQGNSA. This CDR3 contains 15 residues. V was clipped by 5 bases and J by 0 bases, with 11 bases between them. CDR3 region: CASSPWGSSGNTIYF. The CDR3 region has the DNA TGTGCCAGCAGCCCGTGGGGCAGCTCTGGAAACACCATATATTTT.

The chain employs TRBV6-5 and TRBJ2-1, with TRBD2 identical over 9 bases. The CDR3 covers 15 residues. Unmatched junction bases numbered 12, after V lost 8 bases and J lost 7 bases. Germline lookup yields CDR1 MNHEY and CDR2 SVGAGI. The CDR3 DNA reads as TGTGCCAGCGGTTGGGCAGCGGGAGGTGGAAATGAGCAGTTCTTC. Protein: CASGWAAGGGNEQFF.

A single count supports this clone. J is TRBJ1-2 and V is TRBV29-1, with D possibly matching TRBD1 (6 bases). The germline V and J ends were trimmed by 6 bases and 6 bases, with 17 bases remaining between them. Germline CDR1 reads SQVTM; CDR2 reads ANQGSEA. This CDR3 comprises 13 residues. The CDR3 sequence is CSVVTGGDDGYTF. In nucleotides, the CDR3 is TGCAGCGTAGTGACAGGCGGTGACGATGGCTACACCTTC.